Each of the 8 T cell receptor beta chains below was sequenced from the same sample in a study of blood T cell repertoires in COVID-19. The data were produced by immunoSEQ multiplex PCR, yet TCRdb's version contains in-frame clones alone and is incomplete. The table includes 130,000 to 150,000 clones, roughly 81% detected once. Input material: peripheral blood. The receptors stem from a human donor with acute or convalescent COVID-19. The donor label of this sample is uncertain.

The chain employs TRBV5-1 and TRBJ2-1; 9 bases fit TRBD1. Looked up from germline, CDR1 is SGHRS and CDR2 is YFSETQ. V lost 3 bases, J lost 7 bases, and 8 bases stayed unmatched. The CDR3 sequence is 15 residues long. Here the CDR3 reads CASSSIGTGINEQFF. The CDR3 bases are TGCGCCAGCAGCTCGATTGGGACAGGGATTAATGAGCAGTTCTTC.

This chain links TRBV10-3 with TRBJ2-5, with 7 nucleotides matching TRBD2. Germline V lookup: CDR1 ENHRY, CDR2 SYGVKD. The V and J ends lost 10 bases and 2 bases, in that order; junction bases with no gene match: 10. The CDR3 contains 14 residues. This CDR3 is CATSRGTTQETQYF. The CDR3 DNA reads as TGTGCCACGTCTCGGGGGACTACGCAAGAGACCCAGTACTTC.

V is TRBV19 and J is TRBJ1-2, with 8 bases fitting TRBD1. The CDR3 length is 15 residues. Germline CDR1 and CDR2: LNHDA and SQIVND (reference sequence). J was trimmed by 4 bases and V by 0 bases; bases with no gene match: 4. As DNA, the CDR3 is TGTGCCAGTAGTATAGAAACAGGGGGGAGCTATGGCTACACCTTC. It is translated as CASSIETGGSYGYTF. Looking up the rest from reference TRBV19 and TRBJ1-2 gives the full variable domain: DGGITQSPKYLFRKEGQNVTLSCEQNLNHDAMYWYRQDPGQGLRLIYYSQIVNDFQKGDIAEGYSVSREKKESFPLTVTSAQKNPTAFYLCASSIETGGSYGYTFGSGTRLTVV.

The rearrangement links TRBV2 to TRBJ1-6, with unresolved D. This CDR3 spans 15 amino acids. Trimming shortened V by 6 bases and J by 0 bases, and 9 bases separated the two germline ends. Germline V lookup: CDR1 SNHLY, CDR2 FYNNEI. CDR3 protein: CASRPTSSYNSPLHF. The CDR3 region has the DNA TGTGCCAGCAGGCCGACAAGCTCCTATAATTCACCCCTCCACTTT.

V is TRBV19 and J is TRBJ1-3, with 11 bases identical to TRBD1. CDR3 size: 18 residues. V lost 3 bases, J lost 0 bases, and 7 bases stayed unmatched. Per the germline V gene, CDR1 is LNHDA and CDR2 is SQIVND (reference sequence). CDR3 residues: CASSISGQGDLSGNTIYF. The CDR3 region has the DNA TGTGCCAGTAGTATCTCGGGACAGGGGGACCTCTCTGGAAACACCATATATTTT.

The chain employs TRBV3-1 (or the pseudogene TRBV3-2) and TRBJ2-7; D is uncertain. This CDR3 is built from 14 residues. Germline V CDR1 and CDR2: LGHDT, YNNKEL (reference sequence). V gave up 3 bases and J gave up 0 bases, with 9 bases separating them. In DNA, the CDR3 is TGTGCCAGCAGCCAGGGCTGTAGCTCCTACGAGCAGTACGTC. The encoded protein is CASSQGCSSYEQYV.

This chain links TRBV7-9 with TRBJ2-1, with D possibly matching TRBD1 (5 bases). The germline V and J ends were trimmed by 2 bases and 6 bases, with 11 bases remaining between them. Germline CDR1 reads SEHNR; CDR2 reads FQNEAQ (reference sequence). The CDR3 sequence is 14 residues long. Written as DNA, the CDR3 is TGTGCCAGCAGCTTAACTTCAGGGCCCAATGAGCAGTTCTTC. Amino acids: CASSLTSGPNEQFF. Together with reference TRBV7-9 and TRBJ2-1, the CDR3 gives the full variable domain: DTGVSQNPRHKITKRGQNVTFRCDPISEHNRLYWYRQTLGQGPEFLTYFQNEAQLEKSRLLSDRFSAERPKGSFSTLEIQRTEQGDSAMYLCASSLTSGPNEQFFGPGTRLTVL.

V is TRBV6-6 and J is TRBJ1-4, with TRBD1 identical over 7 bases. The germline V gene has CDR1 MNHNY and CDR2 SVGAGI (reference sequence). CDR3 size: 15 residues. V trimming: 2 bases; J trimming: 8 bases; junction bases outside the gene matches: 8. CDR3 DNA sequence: TGTGCCAGCAGTTACCAGCTAGGGGGCGCCGAAAAACTGTTTTTT. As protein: CASSYQLGGAEKLFF.